The T cell receptor beta chain under discussion was sequenced for a study of T-cell reconstitution after alpha-beta-depleted transplantation in children. The germline gives CDR1 DFQATT, CDR2 SNEGSKA (reference sequence). The CDR3 loop spans 17 amino acids. With V trimmed by 5 bases and J by 4 bases, 12 bases remained unmatched. The library targeted TCRbeta and was prepared with unique molecular identifiers. TCRdb ran MiXCR on the PCR reads and lists one entry per CDR3 protein. Among about 610,000 distinct CDR3 sequences, roughly a tenth were seen once, and the ten largest hold about 4.2%. Source: PBMCs from the stem cell graft donor, taken from the stem cell graft. The chain links TRBV20-1 to TRBJ2-1; 12 bases map to TRBD2. The clonotype was recovered from a human donor who donated a stem cell graft to a child with acute myeloid leukemia. In DNA form, the CDR3 reads TGCAGTGCTGTCACTAGCGGGAGGATAGGGGGTTACAATGAGCAGTTCTTC. Its protein product is CSAVTSGRIGGYNEQFF.